The clone carrying this T cell receptor (beta chain) was counted at least ten times. What it recognizes is unknown. A quantitative 5'-RACE method, one with molecular barcodes, was used to make TCR beta libraries. Using its own MiXCR run on the 5' RACE reads, TCRdb lists one record per CDR3 protein. The table records fewer than 250,000 distinct CDR3 sequences, 8% to 11% of them present only once. The data were obtained in a study of CD8 T cells in ankylosing spondylitis. Notes on the study in general: Researchers reportedly found disease-linked clones significantly enriched in matched ankylosing spondylitis synovial fluid. Some of the motif variants had earlier been found in reactive arthritis patients' fluid and blood. About 8 highly homologous variants made up a TCR beta motif, and this motif appeared characteristic of ankylosing spondylitis blood.

The germline CDR1 and CDR2 sequences are SGHRS and YFSETQ. The CDR3 loop spans 15 amino acids. Between the trimmed V and J ends, which lost 0 bases and 0 bases, there was a span of 7 bases. Input material: blood, either unsorted or a sorted T cell fraction (not recorded which). This chain links TRBV5-1 with TRBJ1-5; D perhaps matches TRBD1 (5 bases). This clonotype was sampled from a male donor with ankylosing spondylitis or in good health (not recorded which). Written as DNA, the CDR3 is TGCGCCAGCAGCTTGGCAGGGTATAGCAATCAGCCCCAGCATTTT. This codes for CASSLAGYSNQPQHF. The variable domain in full, with the rest retrieved from reference TRBV5-1 and TRBJ1-5, is KAGVTQTPRYLIKTRGQQVTLSCSPISGHRSVSWYQQTPGQGLQFLFEYFSETQRNKGNFPGRFSGRQFSNSRSEMNVSTLELGDSALYLCASSLAGYSNQPQHFGDGTRLSIL.